This T cell receptor beta chain stems from a study of CD8+CD57+ T cells in acquired aplastic anemia. This clonotype was detected ten times or more. Investigators profiled TCR beta VDJ and CDR3 from genomic DNA template. TCRdb ran MiXCR on the reads and lists one entry per CDR3 protein. The sample contains about 470,000 distinct CDR3 sequences, less than 35% of which appear only once. Individuals selected for sequencing had exhibited CD8+CD57+ cell expansion on flow cytometry. No therapy was given to patients before blood sampling. The V gene lost 2 bases and the J gene lost 5 bases, with 12 bases spanning the gap. The germline V gene has CDR1 LNHNV and CDR2 YYDKDF (reference sequence). There are 14 residues in the CDR3.

The sequencing input was sorted CD4+, CD8+, or CD8+CD57+ T cells (not recorded which) from PBMCs. The chain combines TRBV15 with TRBJ2-5; no clear D. This receptor was identified in a human donor with aplastic anemia. The CDR3 sequence is CATSRQSMGETQYF. DNA for the CDR3: TGTGCCACCAGCAGACAGTCGATGGGGGAGACCCAGTACTTC.